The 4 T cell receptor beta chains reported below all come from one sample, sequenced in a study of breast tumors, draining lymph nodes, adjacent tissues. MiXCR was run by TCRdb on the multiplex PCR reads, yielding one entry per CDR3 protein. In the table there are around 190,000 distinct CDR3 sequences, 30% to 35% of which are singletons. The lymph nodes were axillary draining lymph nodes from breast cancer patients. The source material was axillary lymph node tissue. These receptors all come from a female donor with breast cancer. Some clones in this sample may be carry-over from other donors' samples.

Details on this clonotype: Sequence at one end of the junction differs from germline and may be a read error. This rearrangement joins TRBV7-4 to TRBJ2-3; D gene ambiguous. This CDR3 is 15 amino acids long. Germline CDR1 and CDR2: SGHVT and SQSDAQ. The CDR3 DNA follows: TGTGCCAGCAGCTTAGACTCCGAGAGCACAGATACGGAGTATTTT. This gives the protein CASSLDSESTDTEYF.

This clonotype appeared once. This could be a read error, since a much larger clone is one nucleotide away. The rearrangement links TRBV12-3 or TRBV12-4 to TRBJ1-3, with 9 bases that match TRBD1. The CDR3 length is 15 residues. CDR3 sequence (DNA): TGTGCCAGCAGTTCTACAGGGGGCTCTGGAAACACCATACATTTT. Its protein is CASSSTGGSGNTIHF.

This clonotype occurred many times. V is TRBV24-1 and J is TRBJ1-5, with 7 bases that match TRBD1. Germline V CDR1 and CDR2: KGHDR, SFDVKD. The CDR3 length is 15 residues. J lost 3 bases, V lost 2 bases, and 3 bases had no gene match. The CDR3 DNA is TGTGCCACCAGTGATTCGGGACAGCACAATCAGCCCCAGCATTTT. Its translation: CATSDSGQHNQPQHF.

CDR3 nucleotide sequence: TGTGCCAGCAGCTTATCACTTGGGGAGAGGACTGAAGCTTTCTTT. Its protein product is CASSLSLGERTEAFF. The V gene is TRBV7-3, the J gene TRBJ1-1; no clear D. The germline V and J ends were trimmed by 2 bases and 5 bases, with 15 bases remaining between them. From germline, CDR1 is SGHTA and CDR2 FQGTGA. The length of the CDR3 is 15 residues.